The 20 T cell receptor beta chains in this list originate from one sample, sequenced in a study of T cells after yellow fever vaccination. TCRdb analysed the 5' RACE reads with MiXCR anew, one entry per CDR3 protein. The sample has hundreds of thousands of distinct CDR3 sequences, around 13% seen once. The specimen comprised CD4+ T cells sorted from PBMCs, sampled 15 days after the yellow fever booster vaccination. Receptors were obtained from a man aged 18 to 35 who received the YFV17D yellow fever vaccine.

Only a few counts were recorded for this clonotype. The genes are TRBV7-3 and TRBJ2-2; TRBD1 matches 7 bases. V lost 5 bases to trimming and J lost 4 bases; unmatched junction nucleotides: 16. This CDR3 contains 18 residues. Germline V lookup: CDR1 SGHTA, CDR2 FQGTGA. This CDR3 reads CASSLNPDRERSTGELFF. CDR3 in DNA: TGTGCCAGCAGCCTTAACCCTGACAGGGAACGGTCCACCGGGGAGCTGTTTTTT.

This clonotype was observed at least ten times. The rearrangement joins TRBV7-2 to TRBJ2-3, with no clear D. Germline assignment: CDR1 SGHTA and CDR2 FQGNSA. V was pared by 5 bases and J by 4 bases, with 10 bases between. The CDR3 is 13 residues long. CDR3 in amino acids: CASSPRVSDTQYF. CDR3 coding DNA: TGTGCCAGCAGCCCTCGCGTATCAGATACGCAGTATTTT.

This clonotype has only a few counts. This chain uses TRBV5-6 with TRBJ1-4; weak D call: TRBD1 (5 bases). The CDR3 consists of 13 residues. Trimming removed 0 bases at V and 7 bases at J, with 7 bases between. CDR1 is SGHDT and CDR2 is YYEEEE in the germline V gene. CDR3 nucleotide sequence: TGTGCCAGCAGCTTGGTGGGGGGTGAAAAACTGTTTTTT. Its protein is CASSLVGGEKLFF. The whole variable domain, remainder taken from reference TRBV5-6 and TRBJ1-4, is DAGVTQSPTHLIKTRGQQVTLRCSPKSGHDTVSWYQQALGQGPQFIFQYYEEEERQRGNFPDRFSGHQFPNYSSELNVNALLLGDSALYLCASSLVGGEKLFFGSGTQLSVL.

This clonotype was seen a few times. The chain couples TRBV15 to TRBJ2-2, with 8 bases identical to TRBD2. From germline, CDR1 is LNHNV and CDR2 YYDKDF (reference sequence). This CDR3 is 15 amino acids long. The trim removed 0 bases at V and 6 bases at J, leaving 3 bases unmatched. The CDR3 loop is CATSRDTGGPGELFF. The CDR3 DNA reads as TGTGCCACCAGCAGAGATACGGGGGGGCCCGGGGAGCTGTTTTTT.

The J gene is TRBJ1-1, the V gene TRBV6-2 or TRBV6-3; possible D gene TRBD1, 5 bases. Trimming cost V 7 bases and J 4 bases, with 16 bases left between them. The germline V gene has CDR1 MNHEY and CDR2 SVGEGT. The CDR3 totals 14 residues. The CDR3 sequence is CASTPHGGGTEAFF. As DNA, the CDR3 is TGTGCCAGCACCCCCCACGGCGGGGGCACTGAAGCTTTCTTT.

This clonotype was found many times. This sequence joins TRBV5-1 and TRBJ2-1, with 10 bases fitting TRBD2. Germline V gene lookup returns CDR1 SGHRS and CDR2 YFSETQ. The CDR3 contains 18 residues. Trimming cost V 0 bases and J 0 bases; bases outside gene matches: 6. The CDR3 DNA follows: TGCGCCAGCAGCTTGGCCCTAGCGGGGGACACCTCCTACAATGAGCAGTTCTTC. It codes for CASSLALAGDTSYNEQFF.

This clonotype was seen a handful of times. The chain couples TRBV10-3 to TRBJ2-1; a possible D gene is TRBD2 (6 bases). Trimming left V 1 base short and J 0 bases short, with 10 bases between. The CDR3 runs to 16 residues. The germline V gene has CDR1 ENHRY and CDR2 SYGVKD. CDR3 sequence: CAISEYRESSYNEQFF. DNA for the CDR3: TGTGCCATCAGTGAGTATCGGGAGAGCTCCTACAATGAGCAGTTCTTC.

This clonotype has ten or more counts. The rearrangement links TRBV7-2 to TRBJ2-3; no clear D. Germline assignment: CDR1 SGHTA and CDR2 FQGNSA. V lost 1 base to trimming and J lost 2 bases, with 7 bases between them. This CDR3 is 14 amino acids long. The CDR3 here is CASSLEGFTDTQYF. For the CDR3, the DNA is TGTGCCAGCAGCTTAGAAGGGTTCACAGATACGCAGTATTTT.

In its sample, this clonotype was seen a few times. This chain links TRBV11-2 with TRBJ1-2, with D perhaps TRBD1 (6 bases). The CDR3 runs to 13 residues. Germline CDR1 is SGHAT and CDR2 is FQNNGV. Trimming pared 5 bases from V and 6 bases from J, leaving 13 bases between. This chain's CDR3 is CASSQHREDGYTF. The CDR3, as DNA: TGTGCCAGCAGCCAGCACAGGGAGGATGGCTACACCTTC. The whole variable domain, filled in from reference TRBV11-2 and TRBJ1-2, reads EAGVAQSPRYKIIEKRQSVAFWCNPISGHATLYWYQQILGQGPKLLIQFQNNGVVDDSQLPKDRFSAERLKGVDSTLKIQPAKLEDSAVYLCASSQHREDGYTFGSGTRLTVV.

The chain joins TRBV5-1 to TRBJ2-2, with 7 bases lining up with TRBD1. The CDR3 has 16 residues. Unmatched junction bases numbered 4, after V lost 0 bases and J lost 2 bases. Germline V gives CDR1 SGHRS, CDR2 YFSETQ. The CDR3 bases are TGCGCCAGCAGCTTGGCAGGGACAGCTAACACCGGGGAGCTGTTTTTT. Its translation is CASSLAGTANTGELFF.

The CDR3 loop is CASSRGLPSNTGELFF. The CDR3 DNA reads as TGTGCCAGCAGCCGGGGACTCCCCTCGAACACCGGGGAGCTGTTTTTT. The chain uses TRBV14 and TRBJ2-2; weak D call: TRBD2 (6 bases). The V gene's germline CDR1 is SGHDN and CDR2 FVKESK. V was cut by 4 bases and J by 0 bases, with 12 bases left in between. The CDR3 has 16 residues.

There are a few counts of this clonotype. The chain is built from TRBV7-8 and TRBJ1-5; no clear D gene. CDR3 length: 13 amino acids. Looked up from germline, CDR1 is SGHVS and CDR2 is FQNEAQ. Deletions cut 2 bases from V and 5 bases from J, with 7 bases between. In DNA, the CDR3 is TGTGCCAGCAGCTTATTTAGGGATCAGCCCCAGCATTTT. This codes for CASSLFRDQPQHF. Using reference TRBV7-8 and TRBJ1-5 for the parts outside the CDR3, the full variable domain is GAGVSQSPRYKVAKRGQDVALRCDPISGHVSLFWYQQALGQGPEFLTYFQNEAQLDKSGLPSDRFFAERPEGSVSTLKIQRTQQEDSAVYLCASSLFRDQPQHFGDGTRLSIL.

The rearrangement links TRBV3-1 to TRBJ2-4; D call uncertain. Trimming took off 3 bases at V and 7 bases at J, with 4 bases between the two ends. This CDR3 has 11 amino acids. Germline CDR1 reads LGHDT; CDR2 reads YNNKEL (reference sequence). The CDR3 nucleotides are TGTGCCAGCAGCCACTCTAACATTCAGTACTTC. Its translation: CASSHSNIQYF.

This chain links TRBV5-4 with TRBJ1-5; a possible D gene is TRBD1 (6 bases). The length of the CDR3 is 15 residues. Deletions cut 0 bases from V and 3 bases from J, with 10 bases between. Germline CDR1 reads SGHNT; CDR2 reads YYREEE (reference sequence). The CDR3 loop reads CASSLGGGNNQPQHF. The CDR3 bases are TGTGCCAGCAGCTTGGGAGGGGGTAACAATCAGCCCCAGCATTTT.

This clonotype was observed a handful of times. V usage is TRBV14 and J usage is TRBJ2-4, with D possibly matching TRBD2 (5 bases). The germline V gene encodes CDR1 SGHDN and CDR2 FVKESK. The CDR3 covers 18 residues. Trimming took off 0 bases at V and 0 bases at J, with 15 bases between the two ends. DNA for the CDR3: TGTGCCAGCAGCCAAGATGTCGGGGTGGACCTAGCCAAAAACATTCAGTACTTC. This gives the protein CASSQDVGVDLAKNIQYF.

This clonotype was observed a handful of times. The chain joins TRBV4-2 to TRBJ2-1, with 14 bases matching TRBD2. This CDR3 is 16 amino acids long. V lost 5 bases to trimming and J lost 8 bases; unmatched junction nucleotides: 8. Looked up from germline, CDR1 is LGHNA and CDR2 is YNFKEQ. The CDR3: CASSKRLAGGFHEQFF. The CDR3 DNA reads TGTGCCAGCAGCAAACGACTAGCGGGGGGGTTCCATGAGCAGTTCTTC.

The chain employs TRBV30 and TRBJ2-7; D is unclear. This CDR3 region has 13 residues. Looked up from germline, CDR1 is GTSNPN and CDR2 is SVGIG (reference sequence). The V end lost 0 bases, the J end lost 4 bases, and 10 bases lay between the germline ends. In nucleotides, the CDR3 is TGTGCCTGGAGTGTACTGGACGAGTACGAGCAGTACTTC. Translating it yields CAWSVLDEYEQYF.

The table lists this clonotype with many counts. The rearrangement uses TRBV10-3 and TRBJ2-5; 9 bases are shared with TRBD1. Per the germline V gene, CDR1 is ENHRY and CDR2 is SYGVKD. The V gene end was trimmed by 4 bases and the J gene end by 4 bases; junction bases not matched to a gene: 1. The CDR3 runs to 13 residues. This chain's CDR3 is CAISGGQGETQYF. The DNA for the CDR3 is TGTGCCATCAGTGGGGGACAGGGAGAGACCCAGTACTTC.

The gene calls are TRBV19 and TRBJ2-2; D remains ambiguous. CDR3 length equals 14 residues. Germline V gene data show CDR1 as LNHDA and CDR2 as SQIVND (reference sequence). V lost 4 bases, J lost 1 base, and 7 bases lay in between. The CDR3 is CASSTTLNTGELFF. CDR3 DNA: TGTGCCAGTAGTACCACCCTGAACACCGGGGAGCTGTTTTTT. The variable domain in full, completed from reference TRBV19 and TRBJ2-2, reads DGGITQSPKYLFRKEGQNVTLSCEQNLNHDAMYWYRQDPGQGLRLIYYSQIVNDFQKGDIAEGYSVSREKKESFPLTVTSAQKNPTAFYLCASSTTLNTGELFFGEGSRLTVL.

In its sample, this clonotype was seen a few times. This chain uses TRBV3-1 with TRBJ2-7; 7 nucleotides agree with TRBD1. The CDR3 runs to 19 residues. Unmatched junction bases numbered 20, after V lost 4 bases and J lost 2 bases. From germline, CDR1 is LGHDT and CDR2 YNNKEL (reference sequence). CDR3 nucleotides: TGTGCCAGCAGCCGAAGGAAGGGGACAGCCCGAAGCGAAACCTACGAGCAGTACTTC. Its protein product is CASSRRKGTARSETYEQYF.